This T cell receptor beta chain comes out of a study of T cells in Graves' hyperthyroidism and ophthalmopathy. General study findings and limits: Ophthalmopathy was told apart from stable hyperthyroidism by a 13 V-J model. For ophthalmopathy, model prediction preceded onset by a median 6.5 months.

To note about this clonotype: Its antigen is not known.

Amplification targeted TCR beta CDR3 regions from RNA transcripts. During a first-round RT-PCR of the TCR CDR3, the HTBI primer set was used. One entry per CDR3 protein results from TCRdb running MiXCR on the multiplex PCR reads. The data contain a few hundred thousand distinct CDR3 sequences, around 19% of them singletons. Germline values: CDR1 LGHDT, CDR2 YNNKEL (reference sequence). CDR3 length equals 14 residues. V dropped 3 bases and J dropped 5 bases, with 10 bases sitting between them. Material: blood. This chain joins TRBV3-1 and TRBJ2-2, with D perhaps matching TRBD1 or TRBD2 (6 bases each). This TCR was recovered from a man aged 45 to 65 with Graves' ophthalmopathy. The CDR3 region is CASSQWGATGELFF. The CDR3 DNA sequence: TGTGCCAGCAGCCAGTGGGGGGCTACCGGGGAGCTGTTTTTT. The full variable domain, with the rest looked up from reference TRBV3-1 and TRBJ2-2, is DTAVSQTPKYLVTQMGNDKSIKCEQNLGHDTMYWYKQDSKKFLKIMFSYNNKELIINETVPNRFSPKSPDKAHLNLHINSLELGDSAVYFCASSQWGATGELFFGEGSRLTVL.